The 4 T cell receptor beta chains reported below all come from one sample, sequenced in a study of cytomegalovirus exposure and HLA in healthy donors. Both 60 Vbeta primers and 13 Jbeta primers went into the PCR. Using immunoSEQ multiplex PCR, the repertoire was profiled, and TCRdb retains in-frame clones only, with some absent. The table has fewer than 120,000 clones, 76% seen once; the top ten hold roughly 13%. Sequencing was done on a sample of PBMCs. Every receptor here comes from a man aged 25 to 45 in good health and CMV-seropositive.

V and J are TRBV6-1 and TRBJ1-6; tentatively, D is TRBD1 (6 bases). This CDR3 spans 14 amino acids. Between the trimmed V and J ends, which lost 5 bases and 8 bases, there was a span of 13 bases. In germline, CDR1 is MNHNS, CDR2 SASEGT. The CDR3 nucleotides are TGTGCCAGCAGTTGGGACACATCAGATTCACCCCTCCACTTT. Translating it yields CASSWDTSDSPLHF.

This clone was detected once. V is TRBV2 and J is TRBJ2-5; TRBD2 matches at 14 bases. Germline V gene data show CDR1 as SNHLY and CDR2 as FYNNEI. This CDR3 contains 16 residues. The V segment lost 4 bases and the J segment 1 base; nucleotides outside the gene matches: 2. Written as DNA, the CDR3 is TGTGCCAGCAGTGGACTAGCGGGGGGGGGCCAAGAGACCCAGTACTTC. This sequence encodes CASSGLAGGGQETQYF.

CDR3 nucleotides: TGTGCCAGCAGTGAAAGGGGCAGGGGTTATGGCTACACCTTC. Translation gives CASSERGRGYGYTF. J is TRBJ1-2 and V is TRBV6-1; D is perhaps TRBD1 (6 bases). V was cut by 2 bases and J by 5 bases, with 12 bases left in between. CDR3 size: 14 residues. Per germline, CDR1 MNHNS and CDR2 SASEGT.

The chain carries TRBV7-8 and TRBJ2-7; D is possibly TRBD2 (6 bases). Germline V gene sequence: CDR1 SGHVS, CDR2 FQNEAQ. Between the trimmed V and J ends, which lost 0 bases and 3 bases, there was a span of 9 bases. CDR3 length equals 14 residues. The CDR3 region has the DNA TGTGCCAGCAGCTTAGCGGACGGGGGCTACGAGCAGTACTTC. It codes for CASSLADGGYEQYF.